The present T cell receptor beta chain was sequenced within a study of Graves' ophthalmopathy and Graves' hyperthyroidism. V dropped 3 bases and J dropped 1 base, with 10 bases sitting between them. Germline V gene lookup returns CDR1 MGHDK and CDR2 SYGVNS. The length of the CDR3 is 16 residues. Aged 18 to 65, hyperthyroidism patients had new diagnoses of under 2 months' duration. Amplified material comprised TCR beta CDR3 regions derived from RNA transcripts. RT-PCR with HTBI primers came first, then second-round multiplex PCR. TCRdb re-called the multiplex PCR reads through MiXCR, storing one row per CDR3 protein. There are about 1.2 million distinct CDR3 sequences in the sample; less than 45% occur only once, and around 10% lies in the top ten.

Input material: peripheral blood or thyroid tissue (not recorded which). This sequence joins TRBV25-1 and TRBJ2-6; weak D call: TRBD2 (5 bases). This sequence was found in an adult man with Graves' hyperthyroidism. The CDR3: CASSDNTGSGANVLTF. The CDR3 nucleotides are TGTGCCAGCAGTGACAATACGGGATCTGGGGCCAACGTCCTGACTTTC.